This TCR beta chain was identified in a study of tumor-infiltrating lymphocytes in primary liver carcinoma. Study results and limitations: Only around 8-25% of top clones occurred in all five tumor regions.

This CDR3 spans 17 amino acids. CDR1 and CDR2 (germline): SGHAT, FQNNGV. Making TCR beta cDNA involved around 540 ng total RNA and a constant-region primer. Three nested multiplex PCR rounds of slightly modified ARM-PCR generated TCR beta libraries. The first two PCR rounds used TRBV1-TRBV30 forward primers with a C-beta reverse primer, nine to eleven cycles each. MiXCR was run by TCRdb on the multiplex PCR reads, yielding one entry per CDR3 protein. The sample lists approximately 100,000 distinct CDR3 sequences, around two thirds occurring once. The approximately 17-32 mg bulk tissue piece was not sorted before simultaneous RNA and DNA extraction. The patients carried chronic HBV infection and had received no treatment. Over 80% viable tumor cells were present in every tumor sample. A single count supports this clonotype. What it binds is not known. An end of the junction does not agree with germline; a read error may underlie this.

The rearrangement joins TRBV11-2 to TRBJ2-1; 7 bases are shared with TRBD1. Sequenced sample: liver tumor tissue from sampling region 2. The subset here: tumor region T2, inferior pole. The TCR comes from a woman aged 60 to 75 with primary liver carcinoma and hepatitis B virus infection. DNA for the CDR3: TGTGCCAACAGCTTACGACCGGGACAGAGATTCCGCAATGAGCAGTTCTTC. Translated, it gives CANSLRPGQRFRNEQFF.